The next 8 T cell receptor beta chains were all read from a single sample in a study of cytomegalovirus exposure and HLA in healthy donors. This table comes from immunoSEQ multiplex PCR, and its TCRdb copy is limited to in-frame clones, with some not included. The sample lists about 150,000 clones, approximately 90% occurring once. What was sequenced was PBMCs. These receptors were taken from a man in his late teens or twenties in good health and CMV-seronegative.

This clone was observed a few times. J is TRBJ2-3 and V is TRBV30; 9 bases agree with TRBD2. The J segment lost 0 bases and the V segment lost 3 bases, leaving 7 bases of the junction unmatched. Germline V gene lookup returns CDR1 GTSNPN and CDR2 SVGIG (reference sequence). The CDR3 is 16 amino acids. The CDR3 DNA sequence: TGTGCCTGGAGCCGCTGGAGCGGGGGGAGCACAGATACGCAGTATTTT. It encodes CAWSRWSGGSTDTQYF.

This clone has just a few counts. The genes are TRBV2 and TRBJ1-2, with a weak D call TRBD1 (5 bases). The CDR3 length is 14 residues. Trimming removed 6 bases from V and 7 bases from J, with 18 bases in between. Germline CDR1 reads SNHLY; CDR2 reads FYNNEI. The CDR3 nucleotides are TGTGCCAGCAGACGGGACTCGCTAATTGGTGGCTACACCTTC. This codes for CASRRDSLIGGYTF. The full variable domain, with the rest looked up from reference TRBV2 and TRBJ1-2, is EPEVTQTPSHQVTQMGQEVILRCVPISNHLYFYWYRQILGQKVEFLVSFYNNEISEKSEIFDDQFSVERPDGSNFTLKIRSTKLEDSAMYFCASRRDSLIGGYTFGSGTRLTVV.

The chain is built from TRBV15 and TRBJ2-1; 13 nucleotides agree with TRBD2. The CDR3 is made up of 19 amino acids. CDR1 and CDR2 from the germline V gene are LNHNV and YYDKDF (reference sequence). Trimming at V came to 5 bases and at J to 6 bases, leaving 16 bases not matched to a gene. CDR3 nucleotides: TGTGCCACCAGCGATCGGACAGGGCGGACTAGCGGGAGATTCAATGAGCAGTTCTTC. It is translated as CATSDRTGRTSGRFNEQFF.

The chain uses TRBV7-2 and TRBJ2-2; 7 bases map to TRBD2. With V trimmed by 6 bases and J by 5 bases, 18 bases remained unmatched. This CDR3 spans 18 amino acids. Germline CDR1 reads SGHTA; CDR2 reads FQGNSA. CDR3 sequence reads: CASSRRGLAVLMTGELFF. The CDR3 region has the DNA TGTGCCAGCAGTAGAAGAGGGCTAGCGGTCCTCATGACCGGGGAGCTGTTTTTT.

This clone was counted a few times. The chain joins TRBV6-8 to TRBJ2-7, with 7 bases matching TRBD1. V gave up 6 bases and J gave up 6 bases; unmatched junction bases: 5. The CDR3 runs 12 residues. CDR1 is MNHGY and CDR2 is SAAAGT in the germline V gene. The CDR3 DNA sequence: TGTGCCAGCAGCCGGGACAGCGGCGAGCAGTACGTC. Translation gives CASSRDSGEQYV.

The genes are TRBV19 and TRBJ2-7, with 7 nucleotides matching TRBD1. The CDR3 consists of 17 residues. The junction had 10 bases not matched to a gene; V was cut back by 0 bases and J by 2 bases. CDR1 is LNHDA, CDR2 SQIVND, per germline (reference sequence). This CDR3 is CASSIDIWTGPTYEQYF. CDR3 DNA: TGTGCCAGTAGTATAGATATATGGACAGGACCCACCTACGAGCAGTACTTC.

V is TRBV6-5 and J is TRBJ2-1, with 12 bases aligning to TRBD1. CDR3 length: 14 amino acids. CDR1 is MNHEY, CDR2 SVGAGI, per germline. Trimming at V came to 5 bases and at J to 9 bases, leaving 5 bases not matched to a gene. The CDR3 is CASSPGTGGSEQFF. The CDR3 DNA sequence: TGTGCCAGCAGTCCCGGGACAGGGGGCAGTGAGCAGTTCTTC.

The gene calls are TRBV11-2 and TRBJ2-5; 8 bases match TRBD2. Germline lookup yields CDR1 SGHAT and CDR2 FQNNGV. This CDR3 has 13 residues. The ends lost 4 bases at V and 5 bases at J; junction bases unmatched: 3. The DNA for the CDR3 is TGTGCCAGCAGCTCGAGCGGGGGTGAGACCCAGTACTTC. Encoded protein: CASSSSGGETQYF.